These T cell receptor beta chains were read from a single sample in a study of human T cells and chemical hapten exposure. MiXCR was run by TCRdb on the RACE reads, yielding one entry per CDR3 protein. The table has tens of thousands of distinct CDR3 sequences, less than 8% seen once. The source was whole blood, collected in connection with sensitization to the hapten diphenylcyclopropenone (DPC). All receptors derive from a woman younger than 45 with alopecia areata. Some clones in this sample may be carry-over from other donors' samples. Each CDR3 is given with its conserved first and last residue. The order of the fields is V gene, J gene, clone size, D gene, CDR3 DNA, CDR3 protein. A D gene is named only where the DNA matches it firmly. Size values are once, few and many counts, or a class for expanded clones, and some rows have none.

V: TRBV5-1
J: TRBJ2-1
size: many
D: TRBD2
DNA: TGCGCCAGCAGCAACACCGGGACTAGTTACAATGAGCAGTTCTTC
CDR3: CASSNTGTSYNEQFF

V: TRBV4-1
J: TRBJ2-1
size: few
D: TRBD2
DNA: TGCGCCAGCAGCCCTGGACTAGCGGGGGTCTTACTTTACAATGAGCAGTTCTTC
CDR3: CASSPGLAGVLLYNEQFF

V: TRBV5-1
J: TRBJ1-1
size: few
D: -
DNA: TGCGCCAGCAGCCCAGGGACAATGACTGAAGCTTTCTTT
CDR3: CASSPGTMTEAFF

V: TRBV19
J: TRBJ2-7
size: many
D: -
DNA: TGTGCCAGTAGCCCCCCCTTTTCCTACGAGCAGTACTTC
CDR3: CASSPPFSYEQYF

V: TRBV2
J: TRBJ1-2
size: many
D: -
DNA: TGTGCCAGCAGTGAACGACAGACCAACTATGGCTACACCTTC
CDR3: CASSERQTNYGYTF

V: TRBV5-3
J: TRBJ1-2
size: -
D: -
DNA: TGTGCCAGAAGCTTGCCCCCTACGACAGCTTCTACCTATGGCTACACCTTC
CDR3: CARSLPPTTASTYGYTF

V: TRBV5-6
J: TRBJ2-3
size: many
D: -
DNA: TGTGCCAGCAGCTTCTGGGGGCGCGGAGATACGCAGTATTTT
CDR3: CASSFWGRGDTQYF

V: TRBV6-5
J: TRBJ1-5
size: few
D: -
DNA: TGTGCCAGCAGCTACAGGGTCGGGAATCAGCCCCAGCATTTT
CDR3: CASSYRVGNQPQHF

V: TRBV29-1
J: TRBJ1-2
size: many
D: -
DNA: TGCAGCGTTGAAGGGGCAGACTTCTATGGCTACACCTTC
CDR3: CSVEGADFYGYTF

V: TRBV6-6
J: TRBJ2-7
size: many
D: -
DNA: TGTGCCAGCGGGGGGACATACGAGCAGTACTTC
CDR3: CASGGTYEQYF

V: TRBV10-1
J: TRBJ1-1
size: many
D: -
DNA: TGCGCCAGCAAAGGACAGCTGGGGGACACTGAAGCTTTCTTT
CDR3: CASKGQLGDTEAFF

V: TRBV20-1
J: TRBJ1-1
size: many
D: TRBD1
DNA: TGCAGTGCTGGACAGGGGGCGATGGTCACTGAAGCTTTCTTT
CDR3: CSAGQGAMVTEAFF

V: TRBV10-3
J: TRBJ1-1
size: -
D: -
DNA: TGTGCCATCAGTTCGTTATATGGGTCGAACACTGAAGCTTTCTTT
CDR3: CAISSLYGSNTEAFF

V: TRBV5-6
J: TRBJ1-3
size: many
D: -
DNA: TGTGCCAGCAGCTGGAGAGGTAGAAACACCATATATTTT
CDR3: CASSWRGRNTIYF

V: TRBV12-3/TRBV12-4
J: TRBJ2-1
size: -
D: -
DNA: TGTGCCAGCAGCCCAGGGTTCCAGTCGACGAGGGCTGGTGAGCAGTTCTTC
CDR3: CASSPGFQSTRAGEQFF

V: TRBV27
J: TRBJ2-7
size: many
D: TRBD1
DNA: TGTGCCAGCAGTCCCGGGACAGGCCCCTACGAGCAGTACTTC
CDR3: CASSPGTGPYEQYF

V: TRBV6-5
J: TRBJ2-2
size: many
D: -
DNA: TGTGCCAGCAGTTACTCCAAGGGGACCGGGGAGCTGTTTTTT
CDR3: CASSYSKGTGELFF

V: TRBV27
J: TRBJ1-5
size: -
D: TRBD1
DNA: TGTGCCAGCAGCCGGGGACAGGCTCATCAGCCCCAGCATTTT
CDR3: CASSRGQAHQPQHF

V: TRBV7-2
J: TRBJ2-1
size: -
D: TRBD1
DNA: TGTGCCAGCAGCTTACGGACAGGGATCTACAATGAGCAGTTCTTC
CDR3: CASSLRTGIYNEQFF

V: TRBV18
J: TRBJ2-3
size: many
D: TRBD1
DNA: TGTGCCAGCTCGCCCACAGGGGCTGTAGATACGCAGTATTTT
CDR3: CASSPTGAVDTQYF

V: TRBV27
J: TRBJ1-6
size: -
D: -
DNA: TGTGCCAGCAGTTTTAAGGGGGGAATTTCACCCCTCCACTTT
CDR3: CASSFKGGISPLHF

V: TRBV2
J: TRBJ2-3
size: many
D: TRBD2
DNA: TGTGCCAGCAGGGCGGGGGGGGCGCAGTATTTT
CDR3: CASRAGGAQYF

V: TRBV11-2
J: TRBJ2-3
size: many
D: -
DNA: TGTGCCAGCAGCTTAGACGCGGGGACAGATACGCAGTATTTT
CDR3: CASSLDAGTDTQYF

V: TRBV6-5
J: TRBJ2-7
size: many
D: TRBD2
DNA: TGTGCCAGCAGTAGCGGGGGGGTGGGGGAGCAGTACTTC
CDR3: CASSSGGVGEQYF

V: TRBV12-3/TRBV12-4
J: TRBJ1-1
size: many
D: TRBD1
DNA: TGTGCCAGCAGTTCCGGACAGGGGGTGAACACTGAAGCTTTCTTT
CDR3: CASSSGQGVNTEAFF

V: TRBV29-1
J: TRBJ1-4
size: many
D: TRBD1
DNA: TGCAGCGTTGGACAGGGGAATGAAAAACTGTTTTTT
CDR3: CSVGQGNEKLFF

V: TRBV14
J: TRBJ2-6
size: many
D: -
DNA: TGTGCCAGCAGCCTAGCGTCTGGGGCCAACGTCCTGACTTTC
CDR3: CASSLASGANVLTF

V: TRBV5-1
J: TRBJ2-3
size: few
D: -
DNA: TGCGCCAGCAGCTGGGGGGACCGAACTTGGGATACGCAGTATTTT
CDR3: CASSWGDRTWDTQYF

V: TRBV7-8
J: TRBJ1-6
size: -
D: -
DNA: TGTGCCAGCAGCTTAGGATGGGTACAGGGATCACCCCTCCACTTT
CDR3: CASSLGWVQGSPLHF

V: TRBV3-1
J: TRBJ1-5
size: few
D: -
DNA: TGTGCCAGCAGCCAGGGACTGAGCAATCAGCCCCAGCATTTT
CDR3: CASSQGLSNQPQHF

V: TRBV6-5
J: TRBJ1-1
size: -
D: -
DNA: TGTGCCAGCAGTTACCCGGGACGGCTAAGCTCTGAAGCTTTCTTT
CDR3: CASSYPGRLSSEAFF

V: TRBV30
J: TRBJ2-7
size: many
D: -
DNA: TGTGCCTGGAGCCCTAACCGGTTCTACGAGCAGTACTTC
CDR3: CAWSPNRFYEQYF

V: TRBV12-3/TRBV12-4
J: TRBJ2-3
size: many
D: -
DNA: TGTGCCAGCAGTTCGGGCAGCACAGATACGCAGTATTTT
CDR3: CASSSGSTDTQYF

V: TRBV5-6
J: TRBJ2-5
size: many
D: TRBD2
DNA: TGTGCCAGCAGCTTTACCGGGAGGGAAGAGACCCAGTACTTC
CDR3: CASSFTGREETQYF

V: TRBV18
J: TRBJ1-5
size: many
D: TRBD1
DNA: TGTGCCAGCTCAGGGACAGGGGCCCATCAGCCCCAGCATTTT
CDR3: CASSGTGAHQPQHF

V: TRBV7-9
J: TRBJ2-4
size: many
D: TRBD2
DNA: TGTGCCAGCAGCCTCTCACTAGCGGTCAAAAACATTCAGTACTTC
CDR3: CASSLSLAVKNIQYF

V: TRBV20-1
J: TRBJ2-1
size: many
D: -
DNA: TGCAGTGCTAGATACAATGAGCAGTTCTTC
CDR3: CSARYNEQFF

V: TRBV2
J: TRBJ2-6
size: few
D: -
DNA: TGTGCCAGCAGTGAGAATTGGAGGGCCCCCCCTTCTGGGGCCAACGTCCTGACTTTC
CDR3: CASSENWRAPPSGANVLTF

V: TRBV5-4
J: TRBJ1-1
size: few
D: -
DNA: TGTGCCAGCAGCCCTAGTACAGGGAGGGCCCATGAAGCTTTCTTT
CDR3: CASSPSTGRAHEAFF

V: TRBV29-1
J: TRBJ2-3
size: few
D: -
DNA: TGCAGCGCCTGCCTCGTCACAGATACGCAGTATTTT
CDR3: CSACLVTDTQYF

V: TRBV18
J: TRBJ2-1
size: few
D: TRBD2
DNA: TGTGCCAGCTCACCGCAAGCGGGGGGGCCCAGGAATGAGCAGTTCTTC
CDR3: CASSPQAGGPRNEQFF

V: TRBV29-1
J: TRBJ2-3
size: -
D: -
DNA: TGCAGCGTTGATAGGTCTTCTACGCAGTATTTT
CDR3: CSVDRSSTQYF

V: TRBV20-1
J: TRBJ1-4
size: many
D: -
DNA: TGCAGTGCCCCCAAACAGGATAATGAAAAACTGTTTTTT
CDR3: CSAPKQDNEKLFF

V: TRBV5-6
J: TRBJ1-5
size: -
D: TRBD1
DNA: TGTGCCAGCAGCTTGTTTTCGGACAGGGTTGATCAGCCCCAGCATTTT
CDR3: CASSLFSDRVDQPQHF

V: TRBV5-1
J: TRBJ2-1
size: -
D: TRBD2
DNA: TGCGCCAGCAGCTTGACGGGGGGGGACAATGAGCAGTTCTTC
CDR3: CASSLTGGDNEQFF

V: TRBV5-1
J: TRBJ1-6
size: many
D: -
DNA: TGCGCCAGCAGCTTGGATCGCGGGAGTGGTTCACCCCTCCACTTT
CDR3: CASSLDRGSGSPLHF

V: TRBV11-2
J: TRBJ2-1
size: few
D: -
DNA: TGTGCCAGCAGCTTAGTGGCCGGTTACAATGAGCAGTTCTTC
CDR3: CASSLVAGYNEQFF